These 16 T cell receptor beta chains share one sample of origin, sequenced in a study of T cell responses to AZD1222 COVID-19 vaccine. The table came from immunoSEQ multiplex PCR; TCRdb's copy has only in-frame clones and leaves some out. The sample holds some 180,000 clones; around nine tenths are singletons and the top ten take around 1%. The sample was peripheral blood, taken 28 days after the second AZD1222 dose. The origin of the receptors is an adult who received the AZD1222 COVID-19 vaccine.

The chain links TRBV11-2 to TRBJ1-2; D unresolved. The V gene's germline CDR1 is SGHAT and CDR2 FQNNGV. This CDR3 is 14 amino acids long. V lost 4 bases to trimming and J lost 8 bases, with 17 bases between them. In DNA, the CDR3 is TGTGCCAGCAGCTCGTGGACGGACTTTTTAGGCTACACCTTC. Translating gives CASSSWTDFLGYTF.

The CDR3: CASSPGPGTSTDTQYF. In DNA, the CDR3 is TGTGCCAGCAGCCCGGGCCCAGGAACTAGCACAGATACGCAGTATTTT. V and J are TRBV9 and TRBJ2-3, with unresolved D. This CDR3 has 16 amino acids. Trimming stripped 4 bases from V and 0 bases from J, with 15 bases between. Looked up from germline, CDR1 is SGDLS and CDR2 is YYNGEE.

This clone was counted once. CDR3 bases: TGTGCCAGCAGCGGGACAGGGAGGTACGGGGAGCTGTTTTTT. Residues: CASSGTGRYGELFF. The chain joins TRBV27 to TRBJ2-2; 9 nucleotides agree with TRBD1. The V gene end was trimmed by 6 bases and the J gene end by 7 bases; junction bases not matched to a gene: 6. Per the germline V gene, CDR1 is MNHEY and CDR2 is SMNVEV (reference sequence). This CDR3 is 14 amino acids long.

V is TRBV7-2 and J is TRBJ1-3; maybe TRBD1 (6 bases). V was trimmed by 5 bases and J by 1 base, leaving 12 bases between them. In germline, CDR1 is SGHTA, CDR2 FQGNSA. The CDR3 has 15 residues. The CDR3 DNA reads as TGTGCCAGCAGCCCGGACAGACCTTCTGGAAACACCATATATTTT. Its translation is CASSPDRPSGNTIYF.

The V call is TRBV19, the J call TRBJ1-1, with D uncertain. CDR1 LNHDA and CDR2 SQIVND come from the germline V gene (reference sequence). This CDR3 contains 11 residues. The V and J ends lost 3 bases and 11 bases respectively, with 10 bases between them. CDR3 in amino acids: CASSMTPVAFF. CDR3 nucleotides: TGTGCCAGTAGTATGACGCCGGTTGCTTTCTTT.

The chain carries TRBV2 and TRBJ1-2; TRBD1 is a possible D gene (6 bases). The ends were cut back, 7 bases at V and 5 bases at J, with 11 bases in the middle. The V gene's germline CDR1 is SNHLY and CDR2 FYNNEI. The CDR3 is 12 amino acids. The CDR3 DNA follows: TGTGCCAGCATACAGGGTTCTTATGGCTACACCTTC. This codes for CASIQGSYGYTF.

The chain recombines TRBV14 with TRBJ1-6; D gene unclear. The CDR3 covers 13 residues. Germline V gene data show CDR1 as SGHDN and CDR2 as FVKESK. The germline V and J ends were trimmed by 6 bases and 7 bases, with 10 bases remaining between them. The CDR3 nucleotides read TGTGCCAGCAGAATCGACGGCAATTCACCCCTCCACTTT. This sequence encodes CASRIDGNSPLHF.

This chain links TRBV18 with TRBJ1-4; D unclear. Germline CDR1 is KGHSH and CDR2 is LQKENI. The germline V and J ends were trimmed by 3 bases and 7 bases, with 6 bases remaining between them. This CDR3 has 12 residues. This chain's CDR3 is CASSPRGEKLFF. CDR3 in DNA: TGTGCCAGCTCACCCCGTGGTGAAAAACTGTTTTTT.

This chain joins TRBV30 and TRBJ1-1, with D possibly matching TRBD1 (5 bases). CDR1 and CDR2 (germline): GTSNPN, SVGIG (reference sequence). There are 11 residues in the CDR3. CDR3: CAWDGNTEAFF. The CDR3 DNA sequence: TGTGCTTGGGACGGGAACACTGAAGCTTTCTTT. The entire variable domain, with the rest obtained from reference TRBV30 and TRBJ1-1, is as follows: SQTIHQWPATLVQPVGSPLSLECTVEGTSNPNLYWYRQAAGRGLQLLFYSVGIGQISSEVPQNLSASRPQDRQFILSSKKLLLSDSGFYLCAWDGNTEAFFGQGTRLTVV.

This chain links TRBV4-3 with TRBJ2-7; D unclear. The CDR3 loop spans 15 amino acids. The V end lost 0 bases, the J end lost 0 bases, and 9 bases lay between the germline ends. Germline CDR1 is LGHNA and CDR2 is YSLEER. CDR3 region: CASSQEVASSYEQYF. CDR3 DNA sequence: TGCGCCAGCAGCCAAGAAGTTGCTAGCTCCTACGAGCAGTACTTC.

The rearrangement links TRBV7-9 to TRBJ2-2; TRBD1 agrees at 7 bases. V was pared by 3 bases and J by 4 bases, with 5 bases of the junction left unmatched. CDR3 size: 15 residues. Germline-derived CDR1 and CDR2 are SEHNR and FQNEAQ (reference sequence). CDR3 loop: CASSFTGASTGELFF. The CDR3 DNA reads TGTGCCAGCAGCTTTACAGGGGCGAGCACCGGGGAGCTGTTTTTT. Complete variable domain (other parts from reference TRBV7-9 and TRBJ2-2): DTGVSQNPRHKITKRGQNVTFRCDPISEHNRLYWYRQTLGQGPEFLTYFQNEAQLEKSRLLSDRFSAERPKGSFSTLEIQRTEQGDSAMYLCASSFTGASTGELFFGEGSRLTVL.

The chain employs TRBV28 and TRBJ1-2, with 7 nucleotides matching TRBD1. The germline gives CDR1 MDHEN, CDR2 SYDVKM. The V and J ends lost 7 bases and 4 bases, in that order; junction bases with no gene match: 9. The CDR3 contains 14 residues. The CDR3 bases are TGTGCCAGCAATCGACCGGGACAGTCCTATGGCTACACCTTC. This codes for CASNRPGQSYGYTF.

The chain joins TRBV6-5 to TRBJ1-1, with 7 bases identical to TRBD1. Germline loops: CDR1 MNHEY, CDR2 SVGAGI. V lost 2 bases and J lost 4; bases outside the gene matches: 7. This CDR3 region has 15 residues. CDR3 DNA: TGTGCCAGCAGTTACGACGGGGCAGGGGGCACTGAAGCTTTCTTT. Amino acids: CASSYDGAGGTEAFF.

This clone has only one observation. This chain uses TRBV15 with TRBJ1-1; 7 nucleotides match TRBD1. Looked up from germline, CDR1 is LNHNV and CDR2 is YYDKDF (reference sequence). V dropped 0 bases and J dropped 5; count of bases not matched to a gene: 9. The CDR3 is made up of 16 amino acids. The CDR3 DNA follows: TGTGCCACCAGCAGAGATAGGAAGGGGGCGAGTACTGAAGCTTTCTTT. This encodes CATSRDRKGASTEAFF.

The chain has TRBV6-2 or TRBV6-3 and TRBJ1-2, with 8 bases fitting TRBD1. This CDR3 comprises 15 residues. J gave up 6 bases and V 0 bases, and 6 bases lay outside the gene matches. Per germline, CDR1 MNHEY and CDR2 SVGEGT. The CDR3 sequence is CASSYSPDRVDGYTF. The DNA for the CDR3 is TGTGCCAGCAGTTACTCCCCGGACAGGGTGGATGGCTACACCTTC.

This chain links TRBV19 with TRBJ2-2; 9 bases align to TRBD1. V lost 5 bases, J lost 1 base, and 8 bases stayed unmatched. Germline V gene sequence: CDR1 LNHDA, CDR2 SQIVND (reference sequence). CDR3 length: 17 residues. CDR3 coding DNA: TGTGCCAGTAGTCTCGGACAGGGGATAGGGAACACCGGGGAGCTGTTTTTT. Protein sequence: CASSLGQGIGNTGELFF.